The text below deals with one T cell receptor (beta chain). The antigen is not known. Profiling relied on immunoSEQ multiplex PCR, and the TCRdb table lists in-frame clones only, not all of them. Among about 70,000 clones listed, less than 90% were seen once. The data derive from a study of T cells in localized non-small cell lung cancer. General observations from the study: Longer overall survival associated with higher blood T cell density; shorter survival with higher adjacent-lung clonality. Among the top 100 tumor clones, a median about 59 appeared in adjacent lung. Heterogeneity within the tumor remains possible, as just one region underwent sequencing. Adjacent uninvolved lung had the highest clonality, suggesting focused antigen responses.

The germline CDR1 and CDR2 sequences are MNHNY and SVGAGI (reference sequence). This CDR3 is built from 14 residues. This specimen was peripheral blood, taken before any cancer treatment. V gene TRBV6-6 combines with J gene TRBJ1-1, with TRBD1 matching over 10 bases. This clonotype was sampled from a male donor aged 60 or older with stage III squamous cell lung carcinoma. The CDR3 coding sequence is TGTGCGCTGACAGGGGGCGGACTGAACACTGAAGCTTTCTTT. Protein sequence: CALTGGGLNTEAFF.